This T cell receptor beta chain is drawn from a study of blood T cells in healthy people across ages (dated by TCRdb to about 2015). Context from the whole study: In model experiments, template switching captured roughly one uniquely barcoded TCR beta cDNA molecule for every two T cells. The donors were split into four age groups: young (average roughly 15 years), middle-aged (nearly 40), aged (over 55) and long-lived (approximately 80). Age-related changes in TCR beta repertoire diversity were measured in the study by deep sequencing normalized with unique cDNA molecular identifiers. For two donors (one aged 18 to 29 and one aged 80 or older), the study analyzed two additional independent replicas of 1 million unique cDNA reads from the same blood draw.

The method was 5' RACE. Sequencer: Illumina HiSeq 2500. The second PCR ran for roughly 6 to 11 cycles and used a J-beta primer mix along with a sample-barcoded 5' primer. Each TCR beta cDNA molecule received a unique molecular identifier from a template-switch 5' adaptor carrying 12 random nucleotides. At least 3 million CDR3-containing paired-end reads were obtained from each sample. All of the RNA was converted into first-strand cDNA using the Mint cDNA synthesis kit, with a TRBC-specific oligonucleotide serving as the primer. All cDNA was treated with uracil-DNA glycosylase and then went through a first 18-cycle PCR with the universal primers M1SS and BC2_uni_R. The source study handled its data this way. Each sample was normalized by randomly selecting 1 million high-quality reads, each carrying a distinct molecular identifier. Instead of being binned into consensus sequences, reads that shared molecular identifiers were thrown out. MiTCR, run with a Q25 quality threshold and the strictest error-elimination algorithm, handled CDR3 identification, clonotype clustering and error correction. A nonparametric unseen species model with Euler transformation was used to estimate lower-bound total TCR beta diversity. The public reads were reanalyzed by TCRdb: fastp trimming at Q25, MiXCR alignment, in-frame beta chains only. All rows with the same CDR3 protein become a single entry with the most common DNA and genes. TCRdb's processing, not the authors' own work, is the source of the V and J calls. Present in this sample are some 760,000 distinct CDR3 sequences, roughly 25% of which were seen just once. Clones ranked in the top ten supply under 4.5% of the sample.

The germline V gene yields LGHNA for CDR1 and YNFKEQ for CDR2. Germline trimming: 1 base from V, 2 bases from J; junction bases outside gene matches: 3. Its CDR3 holds 16 amino acids, cysteine through phenylalanine. The only DNA kept is the CDR3, 48 bases in frame from the first base. This clonotype was observed a handful of times. Its antigen has not been determined. Base quality data are lacking; no much larger clone is found one base away. The donors were a few dozen Caucasian individuals from Russia, aged roughly 6 to 90 years, who were systemically healthy. Ten milliliters of peripheral blood were drawn from each donor into EDTA-treated Vacutainer tubes. Ficoll-Paque density-gradient centrifugation was used to isolate PBMCs, with at least 7 million obtained per sample. Trizol reagent was used to extract total RNA from PBMCs, with at least 6 micrograms per sample. For every donor, flow cytometry on a PBMC aliquot measured the percentage of naive CD45RAhigh/CD27high T cells.

The paper's findings and limits, for the study overall: The long-lived group showed more naive CD4+ T cells, fewer expanded clones and increased TCR diversity than the aged group, suggesting age selection. Observed TCR beta diversity correlated strongly with the percentage of naive T cells measured by flow cytometry. As age increased, observed TCR beta diversity per million T cells dropped in a roughly linear way, and a significant reduction was already evident by age 40. Because donor CMV infection status was unknown, age-related changes in expanded clonotypes were potentially confounded. Since profiling was done on bulk unsorted PBMCs, naive and antigen-experienced compartments could not be conclusively compared. Estimates of total diversity from one million sequenced T cells were regarded as lower bounds and underestimates.

In addition, the sample was reused for a study of T cells of mothers and their children. The other study reports the following: Nine systemically healthy Caucasian individuals, comprising three mothers and their six children, were included as donors. cDNA synthesis consumed the entire amount of extracted RNA, loaded at approximately 1.4 ug RNA in each 15 ul reaction. In the second PCR, the M1S primer added sample barcodes and 2-4 random nucleotides. Over 8 million TCR beta CDR3 reads came from each mother, compared with some 3.1 million reads from each child. Thymic selection shapes the output of TCR recombination in a similar way in related and unrelated pairs, and inherited differences have a minor effect. Related mother-child pairs always showed normalized repertoire overlap that was slightly higher than in unrelated mother-child pairs, though the difference was never significant. No persistent microchimeric T cell clones were detected, at a sensitivity of 80 to 100 clones per million clonotypes. The study used deep NGS to compare TCR beta repertoires of mothers and children, seeking features distinguishing related mother-child pairs from unrelated individuals. Mothers averaged roughly 40 +/- 4 years of age and children averaged approximately 11 +/- 4 years. After adapters were ligated using NEBNext reagents, the libraries underwent 100+100 nt paired-end sequencing on an Illumina HiSeq 2000. To prevent cross-contamination, the mother and child libraries were prepared a month apart and were sequenced in separate runs. For each donor, between about 450,000 and 2,300,000 distinct TCR beta clonotypes were identified. Naive TCR beta clonotypes were estimated from low-frequency clonotypes matched to each donor's FACS-determined naive share, without sorting.

The V and J segments used are TRBV4-2 and TRBJ1-5; 9 of the junction bases match TRBD1. The specimen sequenced was blood. The sequence derives from a boy younger than 18 in good health. The CDR3 protein: CASSQGTGVGNQPQHF. In nucleotide form, the sequence is TGTGCCAGCAGCCAAGGGACAGGGGTGGGCAATCAGCCCCAGCATTTT.